What follows is one TCR beta chain and its context. This specimen belongs to a study of blood T cell repertoires in COVID-19. At the level of the study: The study drew acute and convalescent COVID-19 samples from the United States, Italy and Spain. Sample material is recorded as cDNA or gDNA derived from T cells, B-cell-depleted T cells, or PBMCs.

Original data processing: Reference gene primers were amplified, and this amplification served to estimate nucleated cell counts. Repertoires were generated with immunoSEQ multiplex PCR, while TCRdb's copy carries only in-frame clones and drops some. The V and J calls and the clone size are those of that table, but D and trimming were determined from the DNA. The data contain approximately 130,000 clones, about 84% of them singletons. The V segment lost 5 bases and the J segment 1 base; nucleotides outside the gene matches: 16. CDR3 length: 19 residues. Per the germline V gene, CDR1 is LNHDA and CDR2 is SQIVND (reference sequence).

Material: peripheral blood. The receptor was isolated from a man between 60 and 75 years old with acute or convalescent COVID-19. The rearrangement joins TRBV19 to TRBJ2-2, with 7 positions matching TRBD2. The CDR3 nucleotides are TGTGCCAGTAGTCAATCCCCCCCAGCTTGGGGGGGGAACACCGGGGAGCTGTTTTTT. The encoded protein is CASSQSPPAWGGNTGELFF.